This T cell receptor beta chain came from a study of blood T cell repertoires in COVID-19. Study overall: Sources were T cells, B-cell-depleted T cells, or PBMCs; the material itself was cDNA or gDNA.

The CDR3 is 14 residues long. The germline V gene encodes CDR1 LNHDA and CDR2 SQIVND (reference sequence). V lost 1 base to trimming and J lost 1 base, with 5 bases between them. The protocol was immunoSEQ multiplex PCR, while the TCRdb copy is restricted to in-frame clones and leaves out a portion. The sample carries 68,000 or so clones, more than 70% recorded once. This receptor was identified in a man between 65 and 79 years old with active or convalescent COVID-19. The V gene is TRBV19, the J gene TRBJ1-5; no clear D gene. Sequences were obtained from peripheral blood. This CDR3 is CASSIAGSNQPQHF. Here the CDR3 DNA reads TGTGCCAGTAGTATAGCGGGAAGCAATCAGCCCCAGCATTTT. The variable domain in full, completed from reference TRBV19 and TRBJ1-5, reads DGGITQSPKYLFRKEGQNVTLSCEQNLNHDAMYWYRQDPGQGLRLIYYSQIVNDFQKGDIAEGYSVSREKKESFPLTVTSAQKNPTAFYLCASSIAGSNQPQHFGDGTRLSIL.